This T cell receptor beta chain was sequenced for a study of blood T cell repertoires in COVID-19. Study-wide context: Acute and convalescent COVID-19 samples came from the United States, Italy and Spain.

While infection was still active, Seattle patients were enrolled and then followed longitudinally. Sequenced by immunoSEQ multiplex PCR; TCRdb stores in-frame clones only, minus some. The sample yields around 61,000 clones, approximately 92% seen once. The CDR3 contains 13 residues. Trimming at V came to 4 bases and at J to 2 bases, leaving 2 bases not matched to a gene. From germline, CDR1 is SQVTM and CDR2 ANQGSEA. The receptor's source is a woman aged 60 to 75 with COVID-19, enrolled during active disease. The sequencing sample was made of peripheral blood. The chain employs TRBV29-1 and TRBJ1-5, with 7 bases matching TRBD1. The CDR3 DNA reads TGCAGCGTTGCCGACAGGGGCAATCAGCCCCAGCATTTT. This sequence encodes CSVADRGNQPQHF.